The next 21 T cell receptor beta chains were all read from a single sample in a study of PD-L1 blockade in urothelial cancer. Clones were read by immunoSEQ multiplex PCR, and TCRdb kept only the in-frame ones, dropping some. The table includes more than 45,000 clones, about 86% detected once. As to time point: peripheral blood 6 weeks after treatment start. This specimen consisted of PBMCs, obtained around atezolizumab (anti-PD-L1) treatment. These receptors came from a man in his sixties with urothelial cancer.

This clone was detected only once. This chain uses TRBV9 with TRBJ1-4; 9 nucleotides agree with TRBD1. CDR1 is SGDLS and CDR2 is YYNGEE in the germline V gene. The CDR3 consists of 16 residues. V gave up 0 bases and J gave up 6 bases; unmatched junction bases: 6. The CDR3: CASSVDSTGGYEKLFF. The CDR3 nucleotides read TGTGCCAGCAGCGTAGATAGCACAGGGGGCTATGAAAAACTGTTTTTT.

The genes are TRBV6-6 and TRBJ1-3, with TRBD1 matching over 9 bases. This CDR3 is built from 14 residues. Germline V gives CDR1 MNHNY, CDR2 SVGAGI (reference sequence). With 6 bases clipped from V and 9 bases from J, the junction kept 9 bases outside the gene matches. The CDR3 loop reads CASSPGTGRTTIYF. CDR3 in DNA: TGTGCCAGCAGCCCCGGGACAGGGAGGACCACCATATATTTT.

J is TRBJ1-5 and V is TRBV9; a weak D match, TRBD1 (5 bases). V was pared by 4 bases and J by 1 base, with 12 bases between. The germline CDR1 and CDR2 sequences are SGDLS and YYNGEE. This CDR3 spans 15 amino acids. CDR3 in amino acids: CASSPSGGSNQPQHF. The CDR3 region has the DNA TGTGCCAGCAGCCCGAGTGGGGGGAGCAATCAGCCCCAGCATTTT.

The CDR3: CASSIGGAANEKLFF. The CDR3 coding sequence is TGTGCCAGTAGTATAGGGGGCGCAGCTAATGAAAAACTGTTTTTT. The chain employs TRBV19 and TRBJ1-4; D is perhaps TRBD1 (5 bases). The CDR3 is 15 residues long. V shed 1 base and J shed 3 bases, with 9 bases lying between them. CDR1 LNHDA and CDR2 SQIVND come from the germline V gene (reference sequence).

CDR3 nucleotides: TGTGCCAGCTCACCCCAGCCGGGGACACCGAGCTCCTACGAGCAGTACTTC. Its translation is CASSPQPGTPSSYEQYF. The rearrangement links TRBV18 to TRBJ2-7; possible D gene TRBD1, 6 bases. Germline CDR1 is KGHSH and CDR2 is LQKENI. This CDR3 is 17 amino acids long. Trimming pared 3 bases from V and 0 bases from J, leaving 18 bases between. Together with reference TRBV18 and TRBJ2-7, the CDR3 gives the full variable domain: NAGVMQNPRHLVRRRGQEARLRCSPMKGHSHVYWYRQLPEEGLKFMVYLQKENIIDESGMPKERFSAEFPKEGPSILRIQQVVRGDSAAYFCASSPQPGTPSSYEQYFGPGTRLTVT.

This sequence joins TRBV28 and TRBJ2-3; 9 bases are a match to TRBD1. Germline loops: CDR1 MDHEN, CDR2 SYDVKM. The CDR3 is 15 amino acids. Trimming removed 6 bases from V and 2 bases from J; junction bases left unmatched: 6. The CDR3 loop is CASSPDRGLTDTQYF. DNA for the CDR3: TGTGCCAGCAGCCCGGACAGGGGCCTCACAGATACGCAGTATTTT.

The chain has TRBV30 and TRBJ1-4, with TRBD1 as a possible D gene (6 bases). The V gene lost 4 bases and the J gene lost 8 bases, with 11 bases spanning the gap. CDR3 size: 12 residues. CDR1 and CDR2 (germline): GTSNPN, SVGIG (reference sequence). Here the CDR3 DNA reads TGTGCCTGGATGACGGGGACAGAAAAACTGTTTTTT. The encoded protein is CAWMTGTEKLFF. Together with reference TRBV30 and TRBJ1-4, the CDR3 gives the full variable domain: SQTIHQWPATLVQPVGSPLSLECTVEGTSNPNLYWYRQAAGRGLQLLFYSVGIGQISSEVPQNLSASRPQDRQFILSSKKLLLSDSGFYLCAWMTGTEKLFFGSGTQLSVL.

This clone is classed as medium-sized. The rearrangement uses TRBV5-1 and TRBJ2-7; maybe TRBD1 (5 bases). The V and J ends lost 1 base and 2 bases respectively, with 22 bases between them. Germline-derived CDR1 and CDR2 are SGHRS and YFSETQ. This CDR3 contains 18 residues. CDR3 bases: TGCGCCAGCAGCTTGAGTCCTTTTTACAGGTACGCTCCCTACGAGCAGTACTTC. This translates into CASSLSPFYRYAPYEQYF. The full variable domain, in which reference TRBV5-1 and TRBJ2-7 provide the parts outside the CDR3, is KAGVTQTPRYLIKTRGQQVTLSCSPISGHRSVSWYQQTPGQGLQFLFEYFSETQRNKGNFPGRFSGRQFSNSRSEMNVSTLELGDSALYLCASSLSPFYRYAPYEQYFGPGTRLTVT.

This chain links TRBV4-3 with TRBJ2-5; 10 bases agree with TRBD2. Germline CDR1 reads LGHNA; CDR2 reads YSLEER. CDR3 size: 16 residues. J lost 3 bases, V lost 1 base, and 5 bases had no gene match. CDR3 loop: CASSQALLAGKETQYF. The CDR3 DNA follows: TGCGCCAGCAGCCAAGCACTACTAGCGGGGAAAGAGACCCAGTACTTC.

This CDR3 is CASSVKRGTDTQYF. CDR3 nucleotide sequence: TGTGCCAGCAGTGTGAAACGGGGGACAGATACGCAGTATTTT. This rearrangement joins TRBV2 to TRBJ2-3; D possibly corresponds to TRBD2 (6 bases). Trimming took 4 bases from V and 3 from J, leaving 11 bases between them. This CDR3 comprises 14 residues. Germline loops: CDR1 SNHLY, CDR2 FYNNEI.

The chain links TRBV2 to TRBJ1-2, with 9 bases lining up with TRBD1. CDR3 length: 14 amino acids. Per the germline V gene, CDR1 is SNHLY and CDR2 is FYNNEI. Trimming cost V 8 bases and J 4 bases; bases outside gene matches: 8. The CDR3: CASDEGQGAYGYTF. In nucleotides, the CDR3 is TGTGCCAGCGATGAGGGACAGGGAGCCTATGGCTACACCTTC.

This clone was observed a single time. The rearrangement uses TRBV6-5 and TRBJ1-6, with D possibly TRBD1 on 6 matching bases. The CDR3 is 15 residues long. Trimming removed 2 bases from V and 8 bases from J, with 13 bases in between. Germline CDR1 is MNHEY and CDR2 is SVGAGI. The CDR3 reads CASSYLQGNDSPLHF. CDR3 nucleotides: TGTGCCAGCAGTTACCTTCAGGGGAACGATTCACCCCTCCACTTT.

V usage is TRBV4-3 and J usage is TRBJ2-1; 10 bases line up with TRBD2. V lost 1 base, J lost 0 bases, and 9 bases stayed unmatched. The CDR3 covers 19 residues. CDR1 is LGHNA and CDR2 is YSLEER in the germline V gene. The chain's CDR3 is CASSQGPAGGPSSYNEQFF. The CDR3 nucleotides are TGCGCCAGCAGCCAAGGTCCAGCGGGGGGGCCCAGCTCCTACAATGAGCAGTTCTTC.

J is TRBJ2-7 and V is TRBV4-2; possible D gene TRBD1, 6 bases. With 0 bases removed from V and 4 bases from J, the gap between germline ends came to 13 bases. CDR3 length: 15 amino acids. CDR1 is LGHNA, CDR2 YNFKEQ, per germline. CDR3 coding DNA: TGTGCCAGCAGCCAAGAGGGGGCGGTGAAATACGAGCAGTACTTC. It specifies CASSQEGAVKYEQYF.

The chain combines TRBV6-5 with TRBJ1-2, with 8 bases aligning to TRBD1. With 6 bases clipped from V and 4 bases from J, the junction kept 7 bases outside the gene matches. CDR1 and CDR2 (germline): MNHEY, SVGAGI. The CDR3 sequence is 14 residues long. The CDR3 here is CASSRTGQGYGYTF. The CDR3 coding sequence is TGTGCCAGCAGCCGGACCGGACAGGGCTATGGCTACACCTTC.

This chain links TRBV27 with TRBJ1-6; TRBD1 might be the D (5 bases). The CDR3 runs 17 residues. V shed 2 bases and J shed 6 bases, with 17 bases lying between them. Per germline, CDR1 MNHEY and CDR2 SMNVEV (reference sequence). The CDR3 loop reads CASSLNGGPLINSPLHF. For the CDR3, the DNA is TGTGCCAGCAGTTTAAACGGGGGACCCCTGATTAATTCACCCCTCCACTTT.

This chain uses TRBV27 with TRBJ2-1; D may be TRBD2 (5 bases). The length of the CDR3 is 14 residues. Germline CDR1 MNHEY, CDR2 SMNVEV (reference sequence). V was pared by 5 bases and J by 5 bases, with 13 bases between. The CDR3 DNA is TGTGCCAGCAGTACCCGGTTGCGGGACAATGAGCAGTTCTTC. Translation gives CASSTRLRDNEQFF.

This clone showed up just once. The gene calls are TRBV10-3 and TRBJ2-7, with TRBD1 identical over 9 bases. J was trimmed by 3 bases and V by 10 bases; bases with no gene match: 7. The CDR3 is 13 residues long. The germline gives CDR1 ENHRY, CDR2 SYGVKD. Here the CDR3 reads CASRQGDYYEQYF. Written as DNA, the CDR3 is TGTGCCAGCAGACAGGGGGACTACTACGAGCAGTACTTC.

As concerns this clone: One end of the junction varies from germline; a read error may be responsible. The chain carries TRBV7-7 and TRBJ2-5; 7 bases match TRBD1. Germline CDR1 SSHAT, CDR2 FNYEAQ (reference sequence). The CDR3 contains 14 residues. CDR3 bases: TGTGCTAGCAGCCCTCAGACAGGGCAAGAGACCCAGTACTTC. Translation: CASSPQTGQETQYF. Filled out from reference TRBV7-7 and TRBJ2-5, the complete variable domain reads GAGVSQSPRYKVTKRGQDVTLRCDPISSHATLYWYQQALGQGPEFLTYFNYEAQPDKSGLPSDRFSAERPEGSISTLTIQRTEQRDSAMYRCASSPQTGQETQYFGPGTRLLVL.

This clone was recorded once. J is TRBJ2-2 and V is TRBV9, with 8 bases lining up with TRBD2. This CDR3 spans 14 amino acids. Germline-derived CDR1 and CDR2 are SGDLS and YYNGEE. The ends lost 4 bases at V and 6 bases at J; junction bases unmatched: 5. The CDR3 DNA reads TGTGCCAGCAGCTTCCGGGGGGGGGCCGGGGAGCTGTTTTTT. As protein: CASSFRGGAGELFF.

The V gene is TRBV6-6, the J gene TRBJ2-7, with TRBD1 matching over 7 bases. Per germline, CDR1 MNHNY and CDR2 SVGAGI (reference sequence). Trimming cost V 4 bases and J 2 bases; bases outside gene matches: 8. The CDR3 has 15 residues. The CDR3 DNA reads as TGTGCCAGCAGTTGGCCTCGGACAGGAGCCTACGAGCAGTACTTC. Residues: CASSWPRTGAYEQYF.